Listed here are 8 T cell receptor beta chains from one sample, sequenced in a study of blood T cell repertoires in COVID-19. Data came from immunoSEQ multiplex PCR; TCRdb stores just in-frame clones and leaves some out. The top ten hold approximately 38% of the sample, which has about 110,000 clones, roughly 79% seen once. Sequenced sample: peripheral blood. These receptors were collected from a man aged 80 or over with acute or convalescent COVID-19.

This clone showed up just a few times. V and J are TRBV4-1 and TRBJ1-1, with TRBD1 matching 7 bases. CDR1 is MGHRA and CDR2 is YSYEKL in the germline V gene. The CDR3 extends over 15 amino acids. With 3 bases clipped from V and 6 bases from J, the junction kept 10 bases outside the gene matches. The CDR3 DNA reads TGCGCCAGCAGCCACCCGACAGGGATCTTCTCTGAAGCTTTCTTT. Its protein is CASSHPTGIFSEAFF.

The rearrangement links TRBV3-1 (or the pseudogene TRBV3-2) to TRBJ1-1, with unresolved D. Between the trimmed V and J ends, which lost 0 bases and 0 bases, there was a span of 5 bases. This CDR3 is built from 14 residues. Looked up from germline, CDR1 is LGHDT and CDR2 is YNNKEL (reference sequence). CDR3 sequence: CASSQDRLNTEAFF. CDR3 nucleotides: TGTGCCAGCAGCCAAGATCGTCTGAACACTGAAGCTTTCTTT.

The CDR3 here is CASSYSGSSYNEQFF. CDR3 sequence (DNA): TGTGCCAGCAGTTATAGCGGGAGCTCCTACAATGAGCAGTTCTTC. The rearrangement joins TRBV28 to TRBJ2-1; 9 bases align to TRBD2. This CDR3 spans 15 amino acids. Unmatched junction bases numbered 1, after V lost 4 bases and J lost 0 bases. Germline V gene lookup returns CDR1 MDHEN and CDR2 SYDVKM.

DNA of the CDR3: TGCGCCAGCAGCGGTGGACAGGGGGCCTCACCCCGAACTGAAGCTTTCTTT. It specifies CASSGGQGASPRTEAFF. The chain couples TRBV10-2 to TRBJ1-1; TRBD1 matches 11 bases. After removal of 6 bases from V and 5 bases from J, the junction contained 14 bases not matched to a gene. The CDR3 is made up of 17 amino acids. CDR1 is WSHSY, CDR2 SAAADI, per germline.

The chain carries TRBV28 and TRBJ1-2; D gene unclear. Trimming took 7 bases from V and 1 from J, leaving 10 bases between them. This CDR3 is built from 13 residues. Germline CDR1 reads MDHEN; CDR2 reads SYDVKM. The CDR3 DNA sequence: TGTGCCAGCACCAAGAGGGTTAACTATGGCTACACCTTC. It codes for CASTKRVNYGYTF.

V usage is TRBV18 and J usage is TRBJ2-7; 12 bases agree with TRBD1. CDR3 length: 17 amino acids. CDR1 and CDR2 (germline): KGHSH, LQKENI. J lost 6 bases, V lost 3 bases, and 12 bases had no gene match. In DNA, the CDR3 is TGTGCCAGCTCACCGGGACAGGGGGCGATTCGACCGTCCGAGCAGTACTTC. Translating gives CASSPGQGAIRPSEQYF.

The chain joins TRBV5-1 to TRBJ1-6; D call uncertain. Germline CDR1 reads SGHRS; CDR2 reads YFSETQ. The CDR3 sequence is 15 residues long. V was shortened by 0 bases and J by 5 bases, with 9 bases between the two germline ends. For the CDR3, the DNA is TGCGCCAGCAGCTTGGGAAACAGTAATAATTCACCCCTCCACTTT. It translates to CASSLGNSNNSPLHF.

The chain links TRBV7-3 to TRBJ2-5; TRBD1 matches at 8 bases. The CDR3 runs to 14 residues. The V and J ends lost 2 bases and 3 bases, in that order; junction bases with no gene match: 2. Germline values: CDR1 SGHTA, CDR2 FQGTGA. Here the CDR3 reads CASSLQGAEETQYF. In DNA, the CDR3 is TGTGCCAGCAGCTTACAGGGGGCAGAAGAGACCCAGTACTTC. Full variable domain (rest looked up from reference TRBV7-3 and TRBJ2-5): GAGVSQTPSNKVTEKGKYVELRCDPISGHTALYWYRQSLGQGPEFLIYFQGTGAADDSGLPNDRFFAVRPEGSVSTLKIQRTERGDSAVYLCASSLQGAEETQYFGPGTRLLVL.